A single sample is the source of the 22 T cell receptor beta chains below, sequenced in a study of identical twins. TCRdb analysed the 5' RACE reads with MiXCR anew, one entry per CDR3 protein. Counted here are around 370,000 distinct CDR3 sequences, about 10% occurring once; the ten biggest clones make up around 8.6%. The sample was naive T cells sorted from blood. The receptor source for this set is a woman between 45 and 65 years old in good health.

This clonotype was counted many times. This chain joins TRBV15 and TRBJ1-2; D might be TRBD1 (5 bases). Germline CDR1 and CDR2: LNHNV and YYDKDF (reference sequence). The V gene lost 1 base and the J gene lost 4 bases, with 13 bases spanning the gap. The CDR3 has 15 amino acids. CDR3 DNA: TGTGCCACCAGCAGAGTATCGAGGGGACTCTATGGCTACACCTTC. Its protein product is CATSRVSRGLYGYTF.

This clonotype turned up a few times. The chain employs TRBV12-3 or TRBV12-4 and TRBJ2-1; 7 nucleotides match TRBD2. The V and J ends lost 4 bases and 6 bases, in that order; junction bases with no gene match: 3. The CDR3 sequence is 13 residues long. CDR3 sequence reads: CASSWAGVNEQFF. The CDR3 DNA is TGTGCCAGCAGTTGGGCGGGAGTCAATGAGCAGTTCTTC.

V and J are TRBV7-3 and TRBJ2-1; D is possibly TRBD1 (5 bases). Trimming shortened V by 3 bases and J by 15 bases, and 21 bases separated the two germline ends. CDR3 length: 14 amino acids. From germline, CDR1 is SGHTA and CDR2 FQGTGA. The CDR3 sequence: CASSFRQNPDQWFF. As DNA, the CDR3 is TGTGCCAGCAGCTTCCGACAGAACCCTGATCAGTGGTTCTTC.

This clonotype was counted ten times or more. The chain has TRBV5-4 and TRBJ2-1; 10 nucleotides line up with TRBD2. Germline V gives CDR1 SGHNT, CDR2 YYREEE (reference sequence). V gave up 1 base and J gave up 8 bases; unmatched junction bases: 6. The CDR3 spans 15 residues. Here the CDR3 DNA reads TGTGCCAGCAGCTTGACTAGCGGGATTCCACATGAGCAGTTCTTC. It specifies CASSLTSGIPHEQFF.

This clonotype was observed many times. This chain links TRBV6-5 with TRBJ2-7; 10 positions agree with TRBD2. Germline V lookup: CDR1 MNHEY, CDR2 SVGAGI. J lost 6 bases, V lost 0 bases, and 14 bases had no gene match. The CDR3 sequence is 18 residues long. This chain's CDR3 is CASSYSGLAGVLPGEQYF. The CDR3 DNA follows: TGTGCCAGCAGTTACTCGGGGCTAGCGGGAGTGTTGCCCGGCGAGCAGTACTTC.

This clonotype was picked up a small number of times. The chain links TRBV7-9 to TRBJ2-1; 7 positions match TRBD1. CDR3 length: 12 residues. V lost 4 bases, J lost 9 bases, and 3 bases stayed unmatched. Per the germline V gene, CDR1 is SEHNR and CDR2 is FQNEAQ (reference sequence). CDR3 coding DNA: TGTGCCAGCAGCTCGACAGGGATTGAGCAGTTCTTC. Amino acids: CASSSTGIEQFF.

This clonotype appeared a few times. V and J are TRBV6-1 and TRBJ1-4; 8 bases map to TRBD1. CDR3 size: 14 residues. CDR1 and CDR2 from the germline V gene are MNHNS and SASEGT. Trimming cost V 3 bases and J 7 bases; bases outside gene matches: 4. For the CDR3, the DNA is TGTGCCAGCAGTGACTGGGACAGGATTGAAAAACTGTTTTTT. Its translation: CASSDWDRIEKLFF.

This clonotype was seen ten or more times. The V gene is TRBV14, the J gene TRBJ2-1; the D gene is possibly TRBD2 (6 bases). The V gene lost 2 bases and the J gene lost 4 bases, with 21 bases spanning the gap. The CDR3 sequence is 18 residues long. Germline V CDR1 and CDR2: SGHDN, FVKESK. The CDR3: CASSQKFVGGRYYNEQFF. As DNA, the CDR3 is TGTGCCAGCAGCCAAAAATTCGTGGGAGGACGCTATTACAATGAGCAGTTCTTC.

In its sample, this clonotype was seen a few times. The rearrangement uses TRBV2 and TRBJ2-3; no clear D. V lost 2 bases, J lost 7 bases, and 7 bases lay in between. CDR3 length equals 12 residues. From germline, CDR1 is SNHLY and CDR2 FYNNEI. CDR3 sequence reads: CASSESEYTQYF. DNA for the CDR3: TGTGCCAGCAGTGAAAGCGAGTATACGCAGTATTTT.

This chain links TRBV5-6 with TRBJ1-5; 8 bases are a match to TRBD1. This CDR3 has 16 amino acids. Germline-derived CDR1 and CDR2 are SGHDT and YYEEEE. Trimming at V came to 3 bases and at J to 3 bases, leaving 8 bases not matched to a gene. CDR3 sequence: CASSSTDRASNQPQHF. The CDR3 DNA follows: TGTGCCAGCAGCTCAACGGACAGGGCCTCCAATCAGCCCCAGCATTTT.

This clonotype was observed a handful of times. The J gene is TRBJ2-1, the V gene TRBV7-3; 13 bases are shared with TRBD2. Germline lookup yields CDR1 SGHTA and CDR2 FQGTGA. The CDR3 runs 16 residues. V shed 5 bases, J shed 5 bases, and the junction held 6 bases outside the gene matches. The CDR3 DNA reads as TGTGCCAGCAGCCAAACTAGCGGGAGGGCCCACAATGAGCAGTTCTTC. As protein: CASSQTSGRAHNEQFF.

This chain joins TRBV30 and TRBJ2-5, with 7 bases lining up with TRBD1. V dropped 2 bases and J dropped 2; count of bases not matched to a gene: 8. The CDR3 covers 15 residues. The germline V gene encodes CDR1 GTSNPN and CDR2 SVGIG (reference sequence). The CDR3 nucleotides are TGTGCCTGGAGTTGGGGTGGGACAGCACAAGAGACCCAGTACTTC. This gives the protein CAWSWGGTAQETQYF.

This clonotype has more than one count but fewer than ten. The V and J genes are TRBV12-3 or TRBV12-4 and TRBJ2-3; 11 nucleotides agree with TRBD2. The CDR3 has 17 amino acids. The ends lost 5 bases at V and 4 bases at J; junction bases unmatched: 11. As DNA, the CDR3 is TGTGCCAGCAGTCCCAACCCTTTTAGCGGGAGGGCAGATACGCAGTATTTT. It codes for CASSPNPFSGRADTQYF.

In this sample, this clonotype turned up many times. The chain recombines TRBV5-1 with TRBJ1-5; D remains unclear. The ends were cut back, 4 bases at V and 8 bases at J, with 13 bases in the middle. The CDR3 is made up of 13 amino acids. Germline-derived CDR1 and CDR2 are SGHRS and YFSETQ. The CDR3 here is CASSPDTGEPQHF. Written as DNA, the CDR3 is TGCGCCAGCAGCCCAGACACGGGCGAGCCCCAGCATTTT. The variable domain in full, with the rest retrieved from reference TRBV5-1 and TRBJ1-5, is KAGVTQTPRYLIKTRGQQVTLSCSPISGHRSVSWYQQTPGQGLQFLFEYFSETQRNKGNFPGRFSGRQFSNSRSEMNVSTLELGDSALYLCASSPDTGEPQHFGDGTRLSIL.

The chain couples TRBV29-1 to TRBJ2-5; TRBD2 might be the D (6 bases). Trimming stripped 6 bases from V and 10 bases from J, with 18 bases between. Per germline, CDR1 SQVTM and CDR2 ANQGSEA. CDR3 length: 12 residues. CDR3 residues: CSVGLERRDQYF. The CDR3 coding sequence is TGCAGCGTGGGACTGGAACGTAGGGACCAGTACTTC. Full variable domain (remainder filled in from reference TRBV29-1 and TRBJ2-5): SAVISQKPSRDICQRGTSLTIQCQVDSQVTMMFWYRQQPGQSLTLIATANQGSEATYESGFVIDKFPISRPNLTFSTLTVSNMSPEDSSIYLCSVGLERRDQYFGPGTRLLVL.

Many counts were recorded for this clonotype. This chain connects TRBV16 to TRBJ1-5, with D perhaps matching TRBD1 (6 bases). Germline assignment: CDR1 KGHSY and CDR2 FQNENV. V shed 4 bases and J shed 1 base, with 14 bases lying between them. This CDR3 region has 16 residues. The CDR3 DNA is TGTGCCAGCAGCCGCCGGAAGGGGGTAAGCAATCAGCCCCAGCATTTT. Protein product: CASSRRKGVSNQPQHF. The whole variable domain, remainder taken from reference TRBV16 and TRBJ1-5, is GEEVAQTPKHLVRGEGQKAKLYCAPIKGHSYVFWYQQVLKNEFKFLISFQNENVFDETGMPKERFSAKCLPNSPCSLEIQATKLEDSAVYFCASSRRKGVSNQPQHFGDGTRLSIL.

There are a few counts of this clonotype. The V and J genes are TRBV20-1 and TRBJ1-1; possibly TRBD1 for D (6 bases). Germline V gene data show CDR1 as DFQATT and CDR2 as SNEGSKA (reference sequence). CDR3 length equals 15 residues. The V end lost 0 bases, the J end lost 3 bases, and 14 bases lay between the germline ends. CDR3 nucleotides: TGCAGTGCTAGAGATTGGAGGGGGTTGTACACTGAAGCTTTCTTT. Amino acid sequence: CSARDWRGLYTEAFF.

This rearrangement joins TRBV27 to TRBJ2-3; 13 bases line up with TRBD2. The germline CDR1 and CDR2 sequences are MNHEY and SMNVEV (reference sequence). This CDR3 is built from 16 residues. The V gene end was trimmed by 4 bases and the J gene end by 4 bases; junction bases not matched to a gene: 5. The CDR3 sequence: CASSSRTSGSPDTQYF. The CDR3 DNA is TGTGCCAGCAGTTCGCGGACTAGCGGGAGTCCAGATACGCAGTATTTT.

The chain's CDR3 is CASSYGLAGVYEQFF. CDR3 in DNA: TGTGCCAGCAGTTACGGTCTAGCGGGAGTCTATGAGCAGTTCTTC. The chain couples TRBV6-6 to TRBJ2-1, with 10 bases aligning to TRBD2. The CDR3 is 15 amino acids. Germline-derived CDR1 and CDR2 are MNHNY and SVGAGI (reference sequence). With V trimmed by 2 bases and J by 8 bases, 6 bases remained unmatched.

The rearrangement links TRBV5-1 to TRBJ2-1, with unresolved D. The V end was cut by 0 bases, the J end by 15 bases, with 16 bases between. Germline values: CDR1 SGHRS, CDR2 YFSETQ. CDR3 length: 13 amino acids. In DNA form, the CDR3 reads TGCGCCAGCAGCTTGGAGGCGTCTCAATGGTGGTTCTTC. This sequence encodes CASSLEASQWWFF. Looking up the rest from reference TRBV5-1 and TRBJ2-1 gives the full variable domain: KAGVTQTPRYLIKTRGQQVTLSCSPISGHRSVSWYQQTPGQGLQFLFEYFSETQRNKGNFPGRFSGRQFSNSRSEMNVSTLELGDSALYLCASSLEASQWWFFGPGTRLTVL.

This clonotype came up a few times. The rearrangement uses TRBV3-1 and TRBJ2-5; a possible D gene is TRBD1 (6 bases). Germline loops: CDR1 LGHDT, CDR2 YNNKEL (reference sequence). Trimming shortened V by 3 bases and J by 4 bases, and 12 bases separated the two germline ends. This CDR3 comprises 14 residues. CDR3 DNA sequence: TGTGCCAGCAGCCAGTACAGGGAAGGAGAGACCCAGTACTTC. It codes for CASSQYREGETQYF.

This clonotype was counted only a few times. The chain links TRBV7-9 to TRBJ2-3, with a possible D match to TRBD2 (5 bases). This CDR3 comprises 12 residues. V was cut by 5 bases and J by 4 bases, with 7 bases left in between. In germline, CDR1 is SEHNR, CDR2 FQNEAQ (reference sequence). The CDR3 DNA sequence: TGTGCCAGCAGCCGGACTTCAGATACGCAGTATTTT. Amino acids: CASSRTSDTQYF.